This T cell receptor beta chain was documented in a study of cytomegalovirus exposure and HLA in healthy donors. Germline lookup yields CDR1 SGHDT and CDR2 YYEEEE. CDR3 size: 16 residues. V lost 0 bases, J lost 2 bases, and 8 bases stayed unmatched. The PCR used 60 Vbeta and 13 Jbeta primers. TCRdb's copy holds only in-frame clones and misses some; the assay was immunoSEQ multiplex PCR. The sample totals roughly 190,000 clones; its top ten clones hold 5.5% to 7.5%. Sequencing input: PBMCs. This receptor was identified in a man aged 25-45 years in good health and CMV-seronegative. This rearrangement joins TRBV5-6 to TRBJ2-7, with 7 positions matching TRBD1. CDR3 amino acids: CASSLGWQGVAYEQYF. CDR3 sequence (DNA): TGTGCCAGCAGCTTGGGGTGGCAGGGGGTAGCCTACGAGCAGTACTTC.